This T cell receptor (beta chain) came from a study of shared clonotypes between healthy human individuals. Study-level results: The study drew on few donors, limiting represented genetic and exposure-history diversity.

Concerning this clone itself: The antigen remains undetermined.

The repertoire was sequenced with immunoSEQ multiplex PCR; TCRdb's copy has only in-frame clones and lacks some. The sample shows 2 million to 3 million clones, approximately 93% of them seen only once. Every one of the donors was a Caucasian adult that lived in Nashville, Tennessee. The CDR3 length is 13 residues. In germline, CDR1 is SGHRS, CDR2 YFSETQ. The V gene lost 7 bases and the J gene lost 0 bases, with 10 bases spanning the gap. The sample was naive CD4+ T cells from PBMCs. The subset is: CD45RA+ positively selected. This chain links TRBV5-1 with TRBJ1-1; D not resolved. The sequence came from a man aged 18 to 30 in good health. Some clones in this sample may be carry-over from other donors' samples. CDR3 in DNA: TGCGCCAGCTCCGGGCTTTTGAACACTGAAGCTTTCTTT. Amino acid sequence: CASSGLLNTEAFF.